The 9 T cell receptor beta chains presented below share a single source sample, sequenced in a study of response to subunit inactivated influenza vaccine. A single record per CDR3 protein comes from TCRdb applying MiXCR to the RT-PCR reads. There are 650,000 to 800,000 distinct CDR3 sequences in the sample; about 14% occur only once, and less than 9% lies in the top ten. This material consisted of PBMCs from blood, taken 14 days before vaccination. The receptors stem from a man over 45 who received an inactivated influenza vaccine.

There are a few counts of this clonotype. The chain has TRBV7-2 and TRBJ2-1; D ambiguous. This CDR3 spans 15 amino acids. Trimming left V 1 base short and J 0 bases short, with 7 bases between. Germline assignment: CDR1 SGHTA and CDR2 FQGNSA. The CDR3 loop is CASSLGPPSYNEQFF. In DNA form, the CDR3 reads TGTGCCAGCAGCTTAGGCCCACCCTCCTACAATGAGCAGTTCTTC.

The CDR3 bases are TGTGCCAGCAGCCAAGGCCTGACTAGTGGCACCGGGGAGCTGTTTTTT. Residues: CASSQGLTSGTGELFF. The chain is built from TRBV4-2 and TRBJ2-2; TRBD2 might be the D (6 bases). The CDR3 loop spans 16 amino acids. The ends were cut back, 1 base at V and 4 bases at J, with 13 bases in the middle. The germline V gene has CDR1 LGHNA and CDR2 YNFKEQ.

The V gene is TRBV7-9, the J gene TRBJ2-1; 9 positions agree with TRBD2. The CDR3 loop spans 15 amino acids. Germline V CDR1 and CDR2: SEHNR, FQNEAQ (reference sequence). V dropped 1 base and J dropped 4; count of bases not matched to a gene: 2. The chain's CDR3 is CASSLDAGGYNEQFF. CDR3 nucleotides: TGTGCCAGCAGCTTAGACGCGGGAGGGTACAATGAGCAGTTCTTC. Based on the CDR3 plus reference TRBV7-9 and TRBJ2-1, the full variable domain is DTGVSQNPRHKITKRGQNVTFRCDPISEHNRLYWYRQTLGQGPEFLTYFQNEAQLEKSRLLSDRFSAERPKGSFSTLEIQRTEQGDSAMYLCASSLDAGGYNEQFFGPGTRLTVL.

The chain links TRBV30 to TRBJ2-2, with 12 bases matching TRBD2. V gave up 3 bases and J gave up 7 bases; unmatched junction bases: 12. Germline lookup yields CDR1 GTSNPN and CDR2 SVGIG (reference sequence). This CDR3 is 17 amino acids long. In nucleotides, the CDR3 is TGTGCCTGGAGCGCGAGACTAGCGGGAGCCTTTGACGGGGAGCTGTTTTTT. Translated, it gives CAWSARLAGAFDGELFF.

CDR3 bases: TGTGCCAGCAGTTCATTATGGGACACGGCTGAAGCTTTCTTT. This sequence encodes CASSSLWDTAEAFF. The rearrangement joins TRBV28 to TRBJ1-1, with TRBD1 as a possible D gene (6 bases). The CDR3 has 14 residues. Trimming stripped 4 bases from V and 6 bases from J, with 15 bases between. CDR1 is MDHEN, CDR2 SYDVKM, per germline. Supplemented by reference TRBV28 and TRBJ1-1, the full variable domain reads DVKVTQSSRYLVKRTGEKVFLECVQDMDHENMFWYRQDPGLGLRLIYFSYDVKMKEKGDIPEGYSVSREKKERFSLILESASTNQTSMYLCASSSLWDTAEAFFGQGTRLTVV.

V is TRBV7-9 and J is TRBJ2-3; 10 bases map to TRBD1. The CDR3 contains 16 residues. Trimming at V came to 1 base and at J to 5 bases, leaving 6 bases not matched to a gene. Germline CDR1 reads SEHNR; CDR2 reads FQNEAQ (reference sequence). This chain's CDR3 is CASSLGDRGRGDTQYF. In nucleotides, the CDR3 is TGTGCCAGCAGCTTAGGAGACAGGGGGCGCGGAGATACGCAGTATTTT.

This clonotype occurred a few times. The chain combines TRBV30 with TRBJ1-1; possibly TRBD1 for D (6 bases). The CDR3 covers 13 residues. V dropped 8 bases and J dropped 0 bases, with 13 bases sitting between them. The germline gives CDR1 GTSNPN, CDR2 SVGIG (reference sequence). The CDR3: CAGLQGMNTEAFF. Here the CDR3 DNA reads TGTGCCGGCCTACAGGGAATGAACACTGAAGCTTTCTTT.

There are a few counts of this clonotype. V is TRBV5-1 and J is TRBJ1-1; D may be TRBD1 (6 bases). Per the germline V gene, CDR1 is SGHRS and CDR2 is YFSETQ. This CDR3 is 14 amino acids long. The ends were cut back, 0 bases at V and 6 bases at J, with 12 bases in the middle. In DNA, the CDR3 is TGCGCCAGCAGCTTGGTCGGGGGGGCATCTGAAGCTTTCTTT. Translating gives CASSLVGGASEAFF. Combining the CDR3 with reference TRBV5-1 and TRBJ1-1 gives the whole variable domain KAGVTQTPRYLIKTRGQQVTLSCSPISGHRSVSWYQQTPGQGLQFLFEYFSETQRNKGNFPGRFSGRQFSNSRSEMNVSTLELGDSALYLCASSLVGGASEAFFGQGTRLTVV.

The table lists this clonotype with a few counts. The chain employs TRBV7-6 and TRBJ2-1; a possible D gene is TRBD1 (6 bases). The CDR3 loop spans 17 amino acids. Trimming cost V 0 bases and J 0 bases, with 12 bases left between them. CDR1 and CDR2 (germline): SGHVS, FNYEAQ. The chain's CDR3 is CASSLAGAALSYNEQFF. In nucleotides, the CDR3 is TGTGCCAGCAGCTTAGCGGGGGCAGCCCTCTCCTACAATGAGCAGTTCTTC.